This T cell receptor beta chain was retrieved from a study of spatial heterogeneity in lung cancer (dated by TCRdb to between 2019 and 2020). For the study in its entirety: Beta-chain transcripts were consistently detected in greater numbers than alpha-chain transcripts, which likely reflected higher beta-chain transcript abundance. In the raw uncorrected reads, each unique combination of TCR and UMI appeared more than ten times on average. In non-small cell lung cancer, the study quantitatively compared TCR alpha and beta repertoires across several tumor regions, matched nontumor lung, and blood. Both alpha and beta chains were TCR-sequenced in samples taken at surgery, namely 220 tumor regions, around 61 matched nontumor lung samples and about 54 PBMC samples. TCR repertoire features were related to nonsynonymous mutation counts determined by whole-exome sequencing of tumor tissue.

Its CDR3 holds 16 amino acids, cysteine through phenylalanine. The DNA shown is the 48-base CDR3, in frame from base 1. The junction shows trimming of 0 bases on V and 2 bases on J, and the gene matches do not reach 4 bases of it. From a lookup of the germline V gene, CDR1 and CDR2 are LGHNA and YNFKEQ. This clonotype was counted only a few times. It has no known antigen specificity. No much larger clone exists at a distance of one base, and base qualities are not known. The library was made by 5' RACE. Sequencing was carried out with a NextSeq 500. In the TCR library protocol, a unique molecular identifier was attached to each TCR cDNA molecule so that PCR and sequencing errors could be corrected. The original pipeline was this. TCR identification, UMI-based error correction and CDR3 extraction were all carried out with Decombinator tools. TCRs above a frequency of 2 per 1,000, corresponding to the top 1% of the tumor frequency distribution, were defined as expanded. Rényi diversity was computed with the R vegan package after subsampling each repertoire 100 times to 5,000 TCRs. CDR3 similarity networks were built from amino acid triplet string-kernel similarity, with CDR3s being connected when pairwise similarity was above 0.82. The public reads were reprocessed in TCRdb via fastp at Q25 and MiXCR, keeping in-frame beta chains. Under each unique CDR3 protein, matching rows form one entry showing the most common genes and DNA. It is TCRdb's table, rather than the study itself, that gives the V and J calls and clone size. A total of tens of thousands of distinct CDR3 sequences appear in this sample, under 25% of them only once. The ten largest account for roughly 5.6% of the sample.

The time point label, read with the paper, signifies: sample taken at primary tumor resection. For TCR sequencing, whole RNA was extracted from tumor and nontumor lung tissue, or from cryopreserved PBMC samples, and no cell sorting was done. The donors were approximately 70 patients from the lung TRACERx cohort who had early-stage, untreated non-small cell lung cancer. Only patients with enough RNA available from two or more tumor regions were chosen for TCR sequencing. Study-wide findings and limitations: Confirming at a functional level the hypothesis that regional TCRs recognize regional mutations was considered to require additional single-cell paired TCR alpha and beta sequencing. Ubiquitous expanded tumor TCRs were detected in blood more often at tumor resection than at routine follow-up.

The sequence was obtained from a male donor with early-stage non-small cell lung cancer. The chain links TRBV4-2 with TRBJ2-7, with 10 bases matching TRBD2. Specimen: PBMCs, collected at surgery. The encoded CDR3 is CASSQDRTSGPYEQYF. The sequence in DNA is TGTGCCAGCAGCCAAGACAGGACTAGCGGACCCTACGAGCAGTACTTC.